This note documents a single T cell receptor (beta chain) sequence. Its specificity is not known. This sample stems from a study of post-analysis software for immune sequencing data. The study, taken as a whole, reports: Those samples that were prepared in the same batch co-clustered strongly by F measure. TRBV5-6, TRBV5-1 and TRBV20-1 were among a few TRBV segments more frequent in patients than controls.

Researchers reported that TCR beta cDNA libraries carried unique molecular identifiers. The authors obtained roughly 0.5 million cDNA molecules from about 0.94 to 9.7 million T cells. MiXCR, run by TCRdb on the PCR reads, gives a single entry per CDR3 protein. The table includes around 440,000 distinct CDR3 sequences, under 55% detected once. The ends were cut back, 3 bases at V and 0 bases at J, with 10 bases in the middle. This CDR3 has 15 residues. From germline, CDR1 is SNHLY and CDR2 FYNNEI. Sequencing was carried out using blood. The chain combines TRBV2 with TRBJ2-3, with D perhaps assigned TRBD1 or TRBD2 (5 bases each). This clonotype originated in a girl aged 10 to 17 with multiple sclerosis. Here the CDR3 reads CASSEGRVSTDTQYF. Written as DNA, the CDR3 is TGTGCCAGCAGTGAGGGGCGGGTAAGCACAGATACGCAGTATTTT.